Shown below are 14 T cell receptor beta chains from a single sample sequenced in a study of T cells in Graves' hyperthyroidism and ophthalmopathy. Amplified TCR beta CDR3 regions derived from RNA transcripts. TCR CDR3 regions were first amplified by RT-PCR with HTBI primers. Via MiXCR, TCRdb re-called the multiplex PCR reads, giving one row per CDR3 protein. This table has under 600,000 distinct CDR3 sequences, more than 15% appearing once. Sequenced: blood. These receptors were obtained from a woman in her thirties or forties with Graves' ophthalmopathy.

This clonotype was counted a few times. V is TRBV6-1 and J is TRBJ1-5; TRBD1 matches 7 bases. CDR1 and CDR2 (germline): MNHNS, SASEGT. The CDR3 loop spans 16 amino acids. V lost 4 bases to trimming and J lost 2 bases; unmatched junction nucleotides: 8. The CDR3 spells CASSGFTGTGNQPQHF. CDR3 DNA: TGTGCCAGCAGTGGGTTTACCGGGACAGGCAATCAGCCCCAGCATTTT.

This clonotype came up many times. V usage is TRBV12-3 or TRBV12-4 and J usage is TRBJ2-2; 8 bases are a match to TRBD2. The CDR3 totals 16 residues. V dropped 3 bases and J dropped 3; count of bases not matched to a gene: 6. Written as DNA, the CDR3 is TGTGCCAGCAGTTTTTCCGGGGGGGGAGACACCGGGGAGCTGTTTTTT. Its translation: CASSFSGGGDTGELFF.

This clonotype was seen repeatedly, ten times or more. This chain uses TRBV11-2 with TRBJ2-3; no clear D. The V and J ends lost 3 bases and 2 bases respectively, with 6 bases between them. From germline, CDR1 is SGHAT and CDR2 FQNNGV. This CDR3 spans 13 amino acids. The CDR3 DNA reads as TGTGCCAGCAGCTTCGACCACACAGATACGCAGTATTTT. Its protein is CASSFDHTDTQYF.

The table lists this clonotype with many counts. CDR3 region: CAWSVLRDSTGQYF. DNA of the CDR3: TGTGCCTGGAGTGTACTGCGGGACTCAACAGGCCAGTACTTC. The chain recombines TRBV30 with TRBJ2-5; maybe TRBD2 (6 bases). V lost 0 bases, J lost 10 bases, and 18 bases lay in between. Germline CDR1 and CDR2: GTSNPN and SVGIG (reference sequence). The CDR3 loop spans 14 amino acids.

This clonotype was counted at least ten times. The rearrangement uses TRBV2 and TRBJ2-2; TRBD2 is a possible D gene (6 bases). The CDR3 length is 15 residues. V gave up 3 bases and J gave up 2 bases, with 10 bases separating them. Germline V gene data show CDR1 as SNHLY and CDR2 as FYNNEI. CDR3 nucleotide sequence: TGTGCCAGCAGTGAGAGTAGCGGTAACACCGGGGAGCTGTTTTTT. Translated, it gives CASSESSGNTGELFF.

This clonotype was detected ten times or more. This chain joins TRBV7-8 and TRBJ2-1; 11 nucleotides match TRBD2. The CDR3 is 18 amino acids. The germline V gene has CDR1 SGHVS and CDR2 FQNEAQ. The J segment lost 0 bases and the V segment lost 5 bases, leaving 9 bases of the junction unmatched. CDR3 DNA: TGTGCCAGCAGCCGCACTAGCGGGAGAGACAGCTCCTACAATGAGCAGTTCTTC. Residues: CASSRTSGRDSSYNEQFF.

This clonotype has at least ten counts. The chain has TRBV20-1 and TRBJ2-7; the D is unclear. This CDR3 has 11 amino acids. Trimming shortened V by 3 bases and J by 4 bases, and 7 bases separated the two germline ends. Germline V gene lookup returns CDR1 DFQATT and CDR2 SNEGSKA (reference sequence). The chain's CDR3 is CSARRGYEQYF. CDR3 sequence (DNA): TGCAGTGCTAGGCGCGGATACGAGCAGTACTTC.

This clonotype was seen many times. V usage is TRBV6-1 and J usage is TRBJ2-5; D may be TRBD1 (5 bases). Germline V gives CDR1 MNHNS, CDR2 SASEGT. Trimming stripped 1 base from V and 13 bases from J, with 13 bases between. CDR3 size: 12 residues. The CDR3 region has the DNA TGTGCCAGCAGTGAAGGCGACAGTAGAGGGTACTTC. Its translation is CASSEGDSRGYF.

J is TRBJ2-2 and V is TRBV20-1; D may correspond to TRBD1 or TRBD2 (6 bases each). This CDR3 is 15 amino acids long. Trimming shortened V by 6 bases and J by 7 bases, and 21 bases separated the two germline ends. In germline, CDR1 is DFQATT, CDR2 SNEGSKA (reference sequence). CDR3 nucleotide sequence: TGCAGTGCCCAACCCCCAGGGGCGCGGGGCGGGGAGCTGTTTTTT. This encodes CSAQPPGARGGELFF.

The chain has TRBV10-3 and TRBJ1-1; maybe TRBD1 (6 bases). V lost 6 bases and J lost 1, with 12 bases in between. Germline CDR1 reads ENHRY; CDR2 reads SYGVKD. The CDR3 length is 14 residues. CDR3 sequence reads: CAIRGALGNTEAFF. CDR3 nucleotide sequence: TGTGCCATCAGGGGGGCCCTAGGGAACACTGAAGCTTTCTTT.

V is TRBV12-3 or TRBV12-4 and J is TRBJ2-7; 16 nucleotides align to TRBD2. Germline trimming cut 1 base from V and 4 bases from J; bases unmatched to any gene: 1. The CDR3 is 16 amino acids. The CDR3 loop reads CASSLGGLAGGYEQYF. Here the CDR3 DNA reads TGTGCCAGCAGTTTAGGGGGACTAGCGGGAGGGTACGAGCAGTACTTC.

Note on this clonotype: One base away lies a much larger clone, so this may be a sequencing read error. This chain connects TRBV28 to TRBJ2-3, with a weak D call TRBD1 (6 bases). Germline CDR1 MDHEN, CDR2 SYDVKM. This CDR3 contains 14 residues. CDR3 sequence reads: CAGRTGTHGNTQYF. The CDR3 DNA is TGTGCCGGCAGAACCGGGACACATGGCAATACGCAGTATTTT. Based on the CDR3 plus reference TRBV28 and TRBJ2-3, the full variable domain is DVKVTQSSRYLVKRTGEKVFLECVQDMDHENMFWYRQDPGLGLRLIYFSYDVKMKEKGDIPEGYSVSREKKERFSLILESASTNQTSMYLCAGRTGTHGNTQYFGPGTRLTVL.

This clonotype was seen repeatedly, ten times or more. The chain couples TRBV2 to TRBJ1-6, with 9 positions matching TRBD1. This CDR3 has 16 residues. Germline assignment: CDR1 SNHLY and CDR2 FYNNEI. Germline trimming cut 4 bases from V and 4 bases from J; bases unmatched to any gene: 5. CDR3 sequence reads: CASSASDRGYNSPLHF. The CDR3, as DNA: TGTGCCAGCAGTGCTTCGGACAGGGGATATAATTCACCCCTCCACTTT.

V and J are TRBV5-1 and TRBJ1-1; D unresolved. The CDR3 runs 14 residues. Trimming removed 4 bases from V and 1 base from J, with 11 bases in between. Germline CDR1 SGHRS, CDR2 YFSETQ. The DNA for the CDR3 is TGCGCCAGCAGCCGTTCGCTGGAGAACACTGAAGCTTTCTTT. This gives the protein CASSRSLENTEAFF.